This T cell receptor (beta chain) comes out of a study of cytomegalovirus exposure and HLA in healthy donors. The study's findings and limits: Rarity characterized most TCR sequences, yet some public TCRs appeared in many donors. Accounts indicate the classifier identified cytomegalovirus status with strong specificity and sensitivity. The study listed around 150 cytomegalovirus-associated TCR beta chains.

Separation from the roughly 690-subject first cohort characterized the roughly 120-subject validation cohort, to which the donors belonged. Libraries were prepared by immunoSEQ multiplex PCR; TCRdb keeps only in-frame clonotypes and omits some of them. This sample has a few hundred thousand clones; around 87% occur once, and the top ten carry over 0.7%. As for this clone: Its antigen is as yet unknown.

The TCR sequence derives from a woman aged 18-29 years in good health and CMV-seronegative. Material: PBMCs.

The CDR3, as DNA: TGTGCCAGCAAGCGGACTAGCGGGGGAATAGAGCAGTTCTTC. It encodes CASKRTSGGIEQFF. The chain is built from TRBV7-6 and TRBJ2-1, with TRBD2 matching 13 bases. J was trimmed by 10 bases and V by 7 bases; bases with no gene match: 7. This CDR3 is 14 amino acids long. Germline V gene data show CDR1 as SGHVS and CDR2 as FNYEAQ.